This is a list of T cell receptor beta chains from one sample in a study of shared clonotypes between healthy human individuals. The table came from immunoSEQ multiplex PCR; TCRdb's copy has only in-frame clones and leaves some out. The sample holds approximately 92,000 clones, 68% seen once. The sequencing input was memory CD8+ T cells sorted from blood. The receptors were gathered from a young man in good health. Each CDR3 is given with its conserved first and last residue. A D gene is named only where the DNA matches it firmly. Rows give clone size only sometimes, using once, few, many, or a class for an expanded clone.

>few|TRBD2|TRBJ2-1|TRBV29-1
TGCAGCGTTGAAGAAGGACTAGCGCAGAATGAGCAGTTCTTC
CSVEEGLAQNEQFF
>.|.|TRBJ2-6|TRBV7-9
TGTGCCAGCAGCTTAGCGTCTGGGGCCAACGTCCTGACTTTC
CASSLASGANVLTF
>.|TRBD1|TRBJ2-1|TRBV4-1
TGCGCCAGCAGCCCAGGGGGCACCTACAATGAGCAGTTCTTC
CASSPGGTYNEQFF
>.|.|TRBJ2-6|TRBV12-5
TGTGCTAGTGGTTTATCTGGGGCCAACGTCCTGACTTTC
CASGLSGANVLTF
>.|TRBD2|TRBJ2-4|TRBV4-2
TGTGCCAGCAGCCAAGATCTAGGTAGCGGGAGTAACATTCAGTACTTC
CASSQDLGSGSNIQYF
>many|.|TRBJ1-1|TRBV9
TGTGCCAGCAGCGAAGGCTTATCTACCACTGAAGCTTTCTTT
CASSEGLSTTEAFF
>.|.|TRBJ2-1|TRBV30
TGTGCCTGGAGTGGCACCGCTGAGACGGATGAGCAGTTCTTC
CAWSGTAETDEQFF
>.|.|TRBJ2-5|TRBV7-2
TGTGCCAGCAGCCGACGGGTCCAAGAGACCCAGTACTTC
CASSRRVQETQYF
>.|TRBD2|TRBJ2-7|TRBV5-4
TGTGCCAGCAGCTTACTAGCGGGACTCCCCCCCTACGAGCAGTACTTC
CASSLLAGLPPYEQYF
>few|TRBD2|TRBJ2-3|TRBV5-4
TGTGCCAGCAGCAGAAATAGCGGGAGGTTGGCAGATACGCAGTATTTT
CASSRNSGRLADTQYF
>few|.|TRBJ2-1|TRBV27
TGTGCCAGCAGCCCCCTAGATGAGGATGAGCAGTTCTTC
CASSPLDEDEQFF
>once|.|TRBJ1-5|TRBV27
TGTGCCAGCAGTCCAAGAGGGGGAAAAAGCAATCAGCCCCAGCATTTT
CASSPRGGKSNQPQHF
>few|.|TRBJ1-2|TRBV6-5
TGTGCCAGCAGGAGGTTTGGCTACACCTTC
CASRRFGYTF
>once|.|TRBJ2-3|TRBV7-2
TGTGCCAGCAGCTCGGGGACTTCCCGCACAGATACGCAGTATTTT
CASSSGTSRTDTQYF
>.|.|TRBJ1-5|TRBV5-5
TGTGCCAGCAGCTTGGTTTTCGACAGTCAAAGGCCCCAGCATTTT
CASSLVFDSQRPQHF
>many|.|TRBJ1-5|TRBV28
TGTGCCAGCAGCCCTCTCCGCAATCAGCCCCAGCATTTT
CASSPLRNQPQHF
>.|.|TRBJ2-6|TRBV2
TGTGCCACCCAGGGGGGTTCCTCTGGGGCCAACGTCCTGACTTTC
CATQGGSSGANVLTF
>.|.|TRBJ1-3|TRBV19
TGTGCCAGTGAGGCCGGAAACACCATATATTTT
CASEAGNTIYF
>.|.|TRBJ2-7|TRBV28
TGTGCCAGCACCGGTAATACCTACGAGCAGTACTTC
CASTGNTYEQYF
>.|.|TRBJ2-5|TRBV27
TGTGCCAGCAGTTTAGTGCAGGGGGGTAGGGAGACCCAGTACTTC
CASSLVQGGRETQYF
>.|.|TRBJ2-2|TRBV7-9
TGTGCCAGCAGACCGGGAGAGGTATGGGAGCTGTTTTTT
CASRPGEVWELFF
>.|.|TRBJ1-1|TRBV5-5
TGTGCCAGCAGCTTGTACGGGCTGGACACTGAAGCTTTCTTT
CASSLYGLDTEAFF
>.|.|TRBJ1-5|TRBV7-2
TGTGCCAGCAGCATCCGGGGAAATCAGCCCCAGCATTTT
CASSIRGNQPQHF
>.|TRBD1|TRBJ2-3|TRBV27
TGTGCCAGCAGTCCCGGGACAGGGGGCACAGATACGCAGTATTTT
CASSPGTGGTDTQYF
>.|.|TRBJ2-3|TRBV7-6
TGTGCCAGCAGCTTAGGCTCTCTTCTACCCACAGATACGCAGTATTTT
CASSLGSLLPTDTQYF
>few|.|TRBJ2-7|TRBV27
TGTGCCAGCGCCCAGGACGGCGGCTCCTACGAGCAGTACTTC
CASAQDGGSYEQYF
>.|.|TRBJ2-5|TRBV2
TGTGCCAGCAGTGAAGCGGGAGGTCGGGAGACCCAGTACTTC
CASSEAGGRETQYF
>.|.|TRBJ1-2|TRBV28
TGTGCCAGCAGTTTTCCAGGGGCGTATGGCTACACCTTC
CASSFPGAYGYTF
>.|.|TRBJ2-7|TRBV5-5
TGTGCCAGCAGCTTAGCGGGTTGGTCCTACGAGCAGTACTTC
CASSLAGWSYEQYF
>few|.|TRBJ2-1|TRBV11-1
TGTGCCAGCAGCTCCGGGACTGGTTCGGATGAGCAGTTCTTC
CASSSGTGSDEQFF
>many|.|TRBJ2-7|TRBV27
TGTGCCAGCAGTTTAAGTGGGGGGCGCGGCTTTGACGAGCAGTACTTC
CASSLSGGRGFDEQYF
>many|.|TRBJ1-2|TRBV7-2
TGTGCCAGCAGCTTAAGCTTAGCCTCCGGGCCGATCTATGGCTACACCTTC
CASSLSLASGPIYGYTF
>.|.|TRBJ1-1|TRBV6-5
TGTGCCAGCAGTTACCTTACAGGGAAGTCAGTAGCTTTCTTT
CASSYLTGKSVAFF
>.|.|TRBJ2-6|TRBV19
TGTGCCAGTAGTATCAGAATCTCTGGGGCCAACGTCCTGACTTTC
CASSIRISGANVLTF
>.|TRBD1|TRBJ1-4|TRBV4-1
TGCGCCAGCAGCCAAGCCCTTGACAGGGATCTGTTTTTT
CASSQALDRDLFF
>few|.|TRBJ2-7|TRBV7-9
TGTGCCAGCAGCTTAGGAGGGAGGGGGCTAAGCTCCTACGAGCAGTACTTC
CASSLGGRGLSSYEQYF
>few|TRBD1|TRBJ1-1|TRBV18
TGTGCCAGCTCAGGACAGGCGAACACTGAAGCTTTCTTT
CASSGQANTEAFF
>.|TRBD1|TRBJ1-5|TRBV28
TGTGCCAGCAGTCCTCGGGACAGGGGGCGGTCGCCATTGGGTGATTCCCAGCATTTT
CASSPRDRGRSPLGDSQHF
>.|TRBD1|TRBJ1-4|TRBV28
TGTGCCAGCAGTTTTTTACAGGGGGCTACCCGTGAAAAACTGTTTTTT
CASSFLQGATREKLFF
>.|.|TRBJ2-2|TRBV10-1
TGCGCCAGCAGTGACATCCGGACAGCCCGTAACACCGGGGAGCTGTTTTTT
CASSDIRTARNTGELFF
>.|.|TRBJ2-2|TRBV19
TGTGCCAGTAGTAGGAAACAGGGCACCGGGGAGCTGTTTTTT
CASSRKQGTGELFF
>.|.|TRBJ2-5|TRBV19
TGTGCCAGTAGTATTGGGACTTTTCTAGAGACCCAGTACTTC
CASSIGTFLETQYF
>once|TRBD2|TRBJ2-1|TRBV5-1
TGCGCCAGCAGCAAAAGACTAGCGGGTAACAATGAGCAGTTCTTC
CASSKRLAGNNEQFF
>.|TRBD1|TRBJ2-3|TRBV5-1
TGCGCCAGCAGCTTGGTTAGAACAGGGGGCGAAGATACGCAGTATTTT
CASSLVRTGGEDTQYF
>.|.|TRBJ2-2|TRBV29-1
TGCAGCGTTGTAAGTGGGGAGCTGTTTTTT
CSVVSGELFF
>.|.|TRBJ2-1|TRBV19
TGTGCCAGTAGTAACCCCCCAGTAAATGAGCAGTTCTTC
CASSNPPVNEQFF
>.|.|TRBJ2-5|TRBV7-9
TGTGCCAGCAGCTCTCGCCCCGAGACCCAGTACTTC
CASSSRPETQYF
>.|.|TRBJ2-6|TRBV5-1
TGCGCCAGCAGCTTGACAACAGGCTCTGGGGCCAACGTCCTGACTTTC
CASSLTTGSGANVLTF
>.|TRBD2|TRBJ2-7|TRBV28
TGTGCCAGCGCGGGGGATCGTCCCTACGAGCAGTACTTC
CASAGDRPYEQYF
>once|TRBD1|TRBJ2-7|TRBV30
TGTGCCTGGAGTGAGGTCCAAGGACAGGTCTTGTACGAGCAGTACTTC
CAWSEVQGQVLYEQYF
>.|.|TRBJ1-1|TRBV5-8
TGTGCCAGCAGCTTGACGGGGCAAGCTGAAGCTTTCTTT
CASSLTGQAEAFF
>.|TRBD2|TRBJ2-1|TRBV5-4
TGTGCCAGCACCTATGGCGGGACTAGCAGCAATGAGCAGTTCTTC
CASTYGGTSSNEQFF
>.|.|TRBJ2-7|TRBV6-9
TGTGCCAGCAGTTACGCCTACGAGCAGTACTTC
CASSYAYEQYF
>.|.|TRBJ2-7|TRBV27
TGTGCCAGCAGGCTCGCGCTAGGGACACCGCTGGGGGAGCAGTACTTC
CASRLALGTPLGEQYF
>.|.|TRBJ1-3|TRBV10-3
TGTGCCATCAACCCGACAGGAGCTGGAAACACCATATATTTT
CAINPTGAGNTIYF